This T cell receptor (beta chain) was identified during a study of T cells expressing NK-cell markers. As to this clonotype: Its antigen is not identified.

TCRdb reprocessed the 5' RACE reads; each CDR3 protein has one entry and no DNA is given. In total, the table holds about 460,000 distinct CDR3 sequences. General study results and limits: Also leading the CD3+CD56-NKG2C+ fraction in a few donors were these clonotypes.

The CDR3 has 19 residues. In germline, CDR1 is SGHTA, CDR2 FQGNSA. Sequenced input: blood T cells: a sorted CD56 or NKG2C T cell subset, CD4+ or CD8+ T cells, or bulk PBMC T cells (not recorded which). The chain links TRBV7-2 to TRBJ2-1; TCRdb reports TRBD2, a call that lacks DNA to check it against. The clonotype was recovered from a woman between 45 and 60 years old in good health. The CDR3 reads CASSLVSSGIPRSYNEQFF. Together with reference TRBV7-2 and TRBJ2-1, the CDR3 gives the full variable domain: GAGVSQSPSNKVTEKGKDVELRCDPISGHTALYWYRQSLGQGLEFLIYFQGNSAPDKSGLPSDRFSAERTGGSVSTLTIQRTQQEDSAVYLCASSLVSSGIPRSYNEQFFGPGTRLTVL.